This TCR beta chain emerged from a study of blood T cell repertoires in COVID-19. Comment on this clone: Compared with germline, one end of the junction differs, possibly owing to a read error.

Some clones are missing from TCRdb's copy, which holds only in-frame ones; the method was immunoSEQ multiplex PCR. This table holds about 330,000 clones, about 82% found once. The sequence derives from a woman aged 45-60 years with acute or convalescent COVID-19. The material sequenced was peripheral blood.

CDR3 loop: CASSLGQGLRDF. For the CDR3, the DNA is TGCGCCAGCAGCCTGGGACAGGGGCTTAGGGATTTT. V usage is TRBV5-1 and J usage is TRBJ1-3; the match to TRBD1 covers 10 bases. The CDR3 covers 12 residues. Germline-derived CDR1 and CDR2 are SGHRS and YFSETQ.